Here is one T cell receptor (beta chain) with its context. The sample carries other DNA sequences with the same CDR3. The CDR3 spans 11 residues. The V gene lost 5 bases and the J gene lost 1 base, with 2 bases spanning the gap. The germline CDR1 and CDR2 sequences are LGHNT and FRNRAP. Sequenced by immunoSEQ multiplex PCR; TCRdb stores in-frame clones only, minus some. The sample consists of about 120,000 clones, around 90% of them appearing once. This sample was taken from a study of control samples from healthy donors and cancer patients. This TCR came from a man aged 45-65 years in good health. The sample consisted of blood. This chain links TRBV12-5 with TRBJ1-2; D is undetermined. For the CDR3, the DNA is TGTGCTAGTGGTCTTAACTATGGCTACACCTTC. Encoded protein: CASGLNYGYTF.